One and the same sample provided the 4 T cell receptor beta chains below, sequenced in a study of T cell clonality in common variable immunodeficiency. General study results and limits: Fewer deletions and N-nucleotide insertions were reportedly seen in common variable immunodeficiency TCR beta sequences.

Clones were sequenced by immunoSEQ multiplex PCR, and TCRdb holds only the in-frame ones, with some missing. This sample's clone table lists some 8,200 clones. Their antigens are not known. Sequenced material: peripheral blood mononuclear cells. Every receptor here comes from a human donor with common variable immunodeficiency.

Concerning this clone: Read sequence stops 3 residues before the CDR3 end, and the germline J gene provides the missing end. The rearrangement joins TRBV19 to TRBJ1-4; D gene ambiguous. Germline CDR1 reads LNHDA; CDR2 reads SQIVND (reference sequence). The CDR3 is 16 residues long. Trimming left V 4 bases short and J 0 bases short, with 12 bases between. Incomplete CDR3 DNA: TGTGCCAGTAGTACCCGAAGCGAGGCAACTAATGAAAAA. It specifies CASSTRSEATNEK. From start to end, the CDR3 is CASSTRSEATNEKLFF.

Judged by frequency, this clone is medium-sized (0.01 to 0.1%). The CDR3 end lies 3 residues beyond the end of the read and is filled in from the germline J gene. The gene calls are TRBV5-5 and TRBJ1-4; D is unresolved. The CDR3 is made up of 14 amino acids. Germline assignment: CDR1 SGHKS and CDR2 YYEKEE (reference sequence). V lost 4 bases, J lost 0 bases, and 7 bases lay in between. CDR3 bases read: TGTGCCAGCAGCAGGGCCGCAACTAATGAAAAA. Amino acids: CASSRAATNEK. The whole CDR3 region reads CASSRAATNEKLFF.

Remarks on this clone: Sequencing ends 3 residues short of the CDR3 end; the germline J gene provides the rest. The genes are TRBV5-1 and TRBJ2-3, with 9 bases matching TRBD1. This CDR3 is 15 amino acids long. Losses at the gene ends were 3 bases for V and 0 bases for J; bases not matched to a gene: 2. In germline, CDR1 is SGHRS, CDR2 YFSETQ. CDR3 bases read: TGCGCCAGCAGCTCGGGACAGGGAAGCACAGATACG. Protein product: CASSSGQGSTDT. The entire CDR3 sequence reads CASSSGQGSTDTQYF.

CDR3: CASSLLQAGTYEQYF. Partial CDR3 DNA: TGCGCCAGCAGCTTGTTGCAGGCGGGGACCTACGAG. This rearrangement joins TRBV5-1 to TRBJ2-7; possibly TRBD2 for D (6 bases). The DNA ends 3 residues before the CDR3 does, and the rest of the CDR3 is filled in from the germline J gene. The germline V gene has CDR1 SGHRS and CDR2 YFSETQ. V lost 1 base to trimming and J lost 2 bases, with 13 bases between them. The CDR3 spans 15 residues.